The 6 T cell receptor beta chains reported below all come from one sample, sequenced in a study of breast tumors, draining lymph nodes, adjacent tissues (dated by TCRdb to about 2016). The axillary draining lymph nodes of breast cancer patients were the source of the lymph node samples. The library was built by means of multiplex PCR. Sequencing instrument: Illumina HiSeq 2000. Using fastp at Q25 and MiXCR, TCRdb reprocessed the public reads and kept productive beta chains. Each CDR3 protein appears once, grouped with its most common genes and DNA. This sample holds 200,000 to 250,000 distinct CDR3 sequences; less than 40% were observed only once. 1.4% of the sample is in the top ten clones. Sequencing was performed on axillary lymph node tissue. Receptors were obtained from a female donor with breast cancer. Some clones in this sample may be carry-over from other donors' samples.

The CDR3 sequence is CATSRVQGNGLHEQFF. Here the CDR3 DNA reads TGTGCCACCAGCAGAGTACAGGGAAATGGGCTCCATGAGCAGTTCTTC. The rearrangement joins TRBV15 to TRBJ2-1, with TRBD1 as a possible D gene (6 bases). From germline, CDR1 is LNHNV and CDR2 YYDKDF (reference sequence). V was clipped by 1 base and J by 8 bases, with 18 bases between them. This CDR3 spans 16 amino acids.

The chain is built from TRBV20-1 and TRBJ1-5, with TRBD1 as a possible D gene (5 bases). The CDR3 is 14 residues long. V lost 7 bases to trimming and J lost 11 bases, with 24 bases between them. Germline V gives CDR1 DFQATT, CDR2 SNEGSKA (reference sequence). CDR3 sequence: CSVRGSRTKETQHF. CDR3 nucleotide sequence: TGCAGTGTCAGAGGTAGCAGGACAAAAGAGACCCAGCATTTT.

This clonotype appeared many times. The chain is built from TRBV9 and TRBJ2-1; 9 nucleotides align to TRBD2. After removal of 4 bases from V and 9 bases from J, the junction contained 20 bases not matched to a gene. The CDR3 runs 18 residues. Looked up from germline, CDR1 is SGDLS and CDR2 is YYNGEE. The CDR3 bases are TGTGCCAGCAGCAGAGGAGAGGGGGCGCGGCGGGAGGGGATTGAGCAGTTCTTC. Amino acid sequence: CASSRGEGARREGIEQFF.

At least ten counts were recorded for this clonotype. The chain joins TRBV24-1 to TRBJ2-5, with a tentative D call TRBD1 (6 bases). This CDR3 has 15 residues. With 4 bases removed from V and 0 bases from J, the gap between germline ends came to 11 bases. Per the germline V gene, CDR1 is KGHDR and CDR2 is SFDVKD. The CDR3 DNA follows: TGTGCCACCAGTGACCTGGACAGCAACCAAGAGACCCAGTACTTC. Residues: CATSDLDSNQETQYF.

The chain employs TRBV20-1 and TRBJ2-1, with D unclear. V lost 3 bases to trimming and J lost 10 bases, with 19 bases between them. This CDR3 region has 14 residues. The germline V gene encodes CDR1 DFQATT and CDR2 SNEGSKA (reference sequence). This CDR3 reads CSARPSVGKTEQFF. For the CDR3, the DNA is TGCAGTGCTAGGCCCAGCGTCGGTAAAACAGAGCAGTTCTTC.

The chain is built from TRBV7-7 and TRBJ2-5; tentative D call: TRBD1 (7 bases). The germline gives CDR1 SSHAT, CDR2 FNYEAQ (reference sequence). This CDR3 comprises 14 residues. The CDR3 DNA reads as TGTGCTTGCGGCTTATCAGGGGGGCAAGAGACCCAGTACTTC. This sequence encodes CACGLSGGQETQYF.